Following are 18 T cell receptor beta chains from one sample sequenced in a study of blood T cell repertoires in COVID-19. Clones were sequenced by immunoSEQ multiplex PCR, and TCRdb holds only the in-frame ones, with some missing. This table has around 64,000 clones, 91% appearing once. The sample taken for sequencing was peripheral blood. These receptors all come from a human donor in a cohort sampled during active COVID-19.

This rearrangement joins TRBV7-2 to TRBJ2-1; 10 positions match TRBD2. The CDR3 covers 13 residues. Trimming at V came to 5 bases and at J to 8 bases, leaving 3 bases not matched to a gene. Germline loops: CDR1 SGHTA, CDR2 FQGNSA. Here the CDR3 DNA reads TGTGCCAGCAGCGACGGACTAGCGGATGAGCAGTTCTTC. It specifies CASSDGLADEQFF.

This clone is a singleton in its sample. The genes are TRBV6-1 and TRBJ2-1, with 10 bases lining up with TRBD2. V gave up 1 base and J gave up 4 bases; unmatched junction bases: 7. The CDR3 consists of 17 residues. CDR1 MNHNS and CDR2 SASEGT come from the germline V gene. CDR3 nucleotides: TGTGCCAGCAGTGAAGGTCGTACTAGCGGGGCGTACAATGAGCAGTTCTTC. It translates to CASSEGRTSGAYNEQFF.

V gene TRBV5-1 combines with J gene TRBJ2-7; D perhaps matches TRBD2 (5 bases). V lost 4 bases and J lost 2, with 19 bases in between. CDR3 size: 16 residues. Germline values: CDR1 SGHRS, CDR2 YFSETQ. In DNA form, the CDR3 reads TGCGCCAGCAGCCAAGGTCAAGCGGTTATTCCCTACGAGCAGTACTTC. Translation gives CASSQGQAVIPYEQYF.

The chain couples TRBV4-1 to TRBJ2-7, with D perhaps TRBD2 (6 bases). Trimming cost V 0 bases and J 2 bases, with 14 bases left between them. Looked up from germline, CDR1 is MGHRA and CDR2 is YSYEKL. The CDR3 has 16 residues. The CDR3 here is CASSQDWREHTYEQYF. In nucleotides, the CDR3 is TGCGCCAGCAGCCAAGATTGGCGGGAACACACCTACGAGCAGTACTTC.

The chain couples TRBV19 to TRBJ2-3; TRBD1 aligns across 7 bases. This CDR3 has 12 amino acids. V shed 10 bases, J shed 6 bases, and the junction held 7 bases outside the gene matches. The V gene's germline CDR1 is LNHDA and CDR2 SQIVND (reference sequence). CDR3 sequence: CATMTGLDTQYF. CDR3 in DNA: TGTGCCACAATGACAGGGCTTGATACGCAGTATTTT.

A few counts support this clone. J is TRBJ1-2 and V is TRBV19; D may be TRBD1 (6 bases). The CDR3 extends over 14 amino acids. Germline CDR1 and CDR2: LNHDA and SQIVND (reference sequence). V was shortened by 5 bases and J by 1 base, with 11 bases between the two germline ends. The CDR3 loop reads CASSVQGSNYGYTF. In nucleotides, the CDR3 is TGTGCCAGTAGTGTCCAGGGGAGTAACTATGGCTACACCTTC.

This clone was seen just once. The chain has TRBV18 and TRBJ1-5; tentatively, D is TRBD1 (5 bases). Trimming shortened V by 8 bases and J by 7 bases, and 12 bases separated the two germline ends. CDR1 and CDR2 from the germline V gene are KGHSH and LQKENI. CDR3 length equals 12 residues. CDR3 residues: CASGGERQPQHF. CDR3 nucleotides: TGTGCCAGCGGGGGGGAACGACAGCCCCAGCATTTT.

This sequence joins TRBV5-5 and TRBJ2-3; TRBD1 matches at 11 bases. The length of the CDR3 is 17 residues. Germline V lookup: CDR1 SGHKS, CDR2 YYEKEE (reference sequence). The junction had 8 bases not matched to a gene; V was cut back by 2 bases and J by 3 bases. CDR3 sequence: CASSFVPGQGVTDTQYF. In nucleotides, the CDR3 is TGTGCCAGCAGCTTTGTTCCGGGACAGGGGGTAACAGATACGCAGTATTTT.

Here the CDR3 DNA reads TGCGCCAGCAGCCAAGATGCGCGAGTTAGCAATCAGCCCCAGCATTTT. This sequence encodes CASSQDARVSNQPQHF. The V call is TRBV4-3, the J call TRBJ1-5, with D hard to call. CDR1 LGHNA and CDR2 YSLEER come from the germline V gene. V was clipped by 0 bases and J by 0 bases, with 9 bases between them. CDR3 length equals 16 residues.

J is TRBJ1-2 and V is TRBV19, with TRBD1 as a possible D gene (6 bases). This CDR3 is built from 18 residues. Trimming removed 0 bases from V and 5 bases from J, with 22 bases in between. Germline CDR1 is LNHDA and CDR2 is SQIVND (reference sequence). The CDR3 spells CASSIDSTDSMGEYGYTF. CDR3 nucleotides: TGTGCCAGTAGTATAGATTCAACGGACAGTATGGGGGAGTATGGCTACACCTTC.

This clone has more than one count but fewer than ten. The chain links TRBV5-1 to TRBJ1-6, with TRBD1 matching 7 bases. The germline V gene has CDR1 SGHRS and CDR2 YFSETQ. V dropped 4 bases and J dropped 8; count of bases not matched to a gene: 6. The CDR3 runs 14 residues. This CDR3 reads CASSVQGSDSPLHF. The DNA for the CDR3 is TGCGCCAGCAGCGTACAGGGGAGTGATTCACCCCTCCACTTT.

CDR3 in amino acids: CASSSDRENLDTQYF. CDR3 nucleotide sequence: TGTGCCAGCAGCTCGGACAGGGAAAACCTAGATACGCAGTATTTT. The chain couples TRBV5-4 to TRBJ2-3; 8 nucleotides match TRBD1. J gave up 5 bases and V 3 bases, and 8 bases lay outside the gene matches. The germline gives CDR1 SGHNT, CDR2 YYREEE (reference sequence). The CDR3 runs 15 residues.

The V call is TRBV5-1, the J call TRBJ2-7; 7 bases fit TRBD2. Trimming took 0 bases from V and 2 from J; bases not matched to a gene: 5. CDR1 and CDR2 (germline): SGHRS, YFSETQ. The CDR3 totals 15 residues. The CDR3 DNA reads TGCGCCAGCAGCTTGGGGCTAGCGGAGACCTACGAGCAGTACTTC. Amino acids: CASSLGLAETYEQYF. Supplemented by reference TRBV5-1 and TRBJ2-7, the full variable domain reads KAGVTQTPRYLIKTRGQQVTLSCSPISGHRSVSWYQQTPGQGLQFLFEYFSETQRNKGNFPGRFSGRQFSNSRSEMNVSTLELGDSALYLCASSLGLAETYEQYFGPGTRLTVT.

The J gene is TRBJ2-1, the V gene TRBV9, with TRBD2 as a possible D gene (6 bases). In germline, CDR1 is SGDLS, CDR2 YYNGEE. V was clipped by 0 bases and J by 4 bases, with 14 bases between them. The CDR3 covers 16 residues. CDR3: CASSVVGRGRYNEQFF. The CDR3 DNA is TGTGCCAGCAGCGTAGTGGGCCGGGGGAGGTACAATGAGCAGTTCTTC.

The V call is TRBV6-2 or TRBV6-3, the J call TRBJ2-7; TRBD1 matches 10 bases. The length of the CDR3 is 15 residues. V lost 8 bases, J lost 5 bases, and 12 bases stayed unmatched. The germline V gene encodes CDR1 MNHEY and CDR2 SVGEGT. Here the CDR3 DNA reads TGTGCCAGCGGCCTCCGGGGGACAGGGGACAACGAGCAGTACTTC. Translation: CASGLRGTGDNEQYF.

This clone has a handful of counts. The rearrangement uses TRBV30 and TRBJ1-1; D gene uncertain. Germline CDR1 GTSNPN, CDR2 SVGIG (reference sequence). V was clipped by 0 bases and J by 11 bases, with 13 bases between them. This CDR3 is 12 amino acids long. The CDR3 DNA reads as TGTGCCTGGAGTGTCTCCCCGGTCAAGGCTTTCTTT. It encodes CAWSVSPVKAFF.

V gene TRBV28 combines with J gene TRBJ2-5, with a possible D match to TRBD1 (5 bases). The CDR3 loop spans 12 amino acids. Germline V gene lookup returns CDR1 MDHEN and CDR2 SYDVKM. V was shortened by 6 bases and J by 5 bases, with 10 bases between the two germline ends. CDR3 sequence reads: CASSSPGETQYF. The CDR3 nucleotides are TGTGCCAGCAGCTCTCCAGGGGAGACCCAGTACTTC.

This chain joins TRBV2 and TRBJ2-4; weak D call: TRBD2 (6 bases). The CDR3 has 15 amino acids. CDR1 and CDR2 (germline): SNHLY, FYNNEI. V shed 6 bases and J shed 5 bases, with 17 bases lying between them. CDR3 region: CASRPEGPTQNIQYF. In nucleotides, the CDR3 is TGTGCCAGCAGGCCGGAGGGACCCACCCAAAACATTCAGTACTTC.